This T cell receptor (beta chain) was profiled in a study of blood T cell repertoires in COVID-19. The wider study: The origin of the acute and convalescent COVID-19 samples was the United States, Italy and Spain.

In the authors' workflow: Estimates of nucleated cell counts were drawn from the amplification of reference gene primers. TCRdb's copy holds only in-frame clones and misses some; the assay was immunoSEQ multiplex PCR. D and trimming were read from the DNA, whereas the V and J calls and clone size are those reported in that table. Of 60,000 to 75,000 clones in the sample, over 80% are singletons; the top ten hold roughly 5.6%. This clone was counted a single time. The sample comprised peripheral blood. The source is a man aged 50-59 years with active COVID-19.

CDR3 residues: CASSQGWGTPQETQYF. The CDR3, as DNA: TGTGCCAGTAGTCAAGGATGGGGGACTCCACAAGAGACCCAGTACTTC. The rearrangement links TRBV19 to TRBJ2-5; TRBD2 might be the D (6 bases). Trimming pared 5 bases from V and 2 bases from J, leaving 18 bases between. CDR3 length: 16 amino acids. Germline loops: CDR1 LNHDA, CDR2 SQIVND (reference sequence).